The 9 T cell receptor beta chains below come from one sample, sequenced in a study of cytomegalovirus exposure and HLA in healthy donors. PCR was performed using 60 Vbeta and 13 Jbeta primers. The table came from immunoSEQ multiplex PCR; TCRdb's copy has only in-frame clones and leaves some out. The sample shows about 130,000 clones, less than 80% of them seen only once. The sample consisted of PBMCs. These receptors originate from a man aged 40-50 years in good health and CMV-seropositive.

The CDR3 protein is CASSLGGAGDTQYF. The CDR3 region has the DNA TGCGCCAGCAGCTTGGGCGGGGCAGGAGATACGCAGTATTTT. The chain uses TRBV5-1 and TRBJ2-3; tentatively, D is TRBD2 (6 bases). Germline loops: CDR1 SGHRS, CDR2 YFSETQ. This CDR3 spans 14 amino acids. V lost 0 bases and J lost 5, with 10 bases in between.

This chain uses TRBV7-9 with TRBJ1-3; 7 nucleotides match TRBD1. With 11 bases clipped from V and 3 bases from J, the junction kept 4 bases outside the gene matches. Germline loops: CDR1 SEHNR, CDR2 FQNEAQ (reference sequence). The CDR3 is made up of 12 amino acids. CDR3 DNA: TGTGCCGGCCGGGACAGTGGAAACACCATATATTTT. This encodes CAGRDSGNTIYF.

The chain uses TRBV30 and TRBJ1-2, with 7 bases lining up with TRBD1. The ends lost 0 bases at V and 7 bases at J; junction bases unmatched: 5. CDR3 length: 13 amino acids. CDR1 is GTSNPN and CDR2 is SVGIG in the germline V gene (reference sequence). CDR3 sequence reads: CAWSVNEGAGYTF. The CDR3 bases are TGTGCCTGGAGTGTAAATGAGGGGGCTGGCTACACCTTC.

This chain joins TRBV2 and TRBJ2-5, with D possibly being TRBD1 (5 bases). V lost 7 bases and J 2 bases, leaving 11 bases between the germline ends. The length of the CDR3 is 13 residues. The germline V gene encodes CDR1 SNHLY and CDR2 FYNNEI. The CDR3 sequence is CASNIRQQETQYF. CDR3 sequence (DNA): TGTGCCAGCAACATACGACAGCAAGAGACCCAGTACTTC.

The chain carries TRBV10-3 and TRBJ2-1; 7 nucleotides match TRBD2. The V segment lost 11 bases and the J segment 4 bases; nucleotides outside the gene matches: 8. This CDR3 is built from 13 residues. Germline V gene lookup returns CDR1 ENHRY and CDR2 SYGVKD. The CDR3 loop is CAVRTSGYNEQFF. CDR3 nucleotides: TGTGCCGTCCGGACTAGTGGATACAATGAGCAGTTCTTC.

A word on this clone: Other nucleotide sequences in the sample specify the same CDR3. The genes are TRBV6-1 and TRBJ1-1, with 10 nucleotides matching TRBD1. The CDR3 is 14 amino acids. Germline assignment: CDR1 MNHNS and CDR2 SASEGT. Germline trimming cut 5 bases from V and 4 bases from J; bases unmatched to any gene: 4. The DNA for the CDR3 is TGTGCCAGCAGTTCCCGACAGGGGGCCACTGAAGCTTTCTTT. Amino acid sequence: CASSSRQGATEAFF.

This rearrangement joins TRBV7-9 to TRBJ2-7; the match to TRBD2 covers 11 bases. V was pared by 5 bases and J by 2 bases, with 5 bases of the junction left unmatched. Germline-derived CDR1 and CDR2 are SEHNR and FQNEAQ (reference sequence). CDR3 size: 15 residues. The CDR3 loop reads CASSLTSGNPYEQYF. DNA for the CDR3: TGTGCCAGCAGCCTGACTAGCGGGAACCCCTACGAGCAGTACTTC.

In DNA, the CDR3 is TGCGCCAGCAGCTTGGCCAGTATGAACACTGAAGCTTTCTTT. Amino acid sequence: CASSLASMNTEAFF. The genes are TRBV5-1 and TRBJ1-1; D is unresolved. The CDR3 is made up of 14 amino acids. Germline CDR1 reads SGHRS; CDR2 reads YFSETQ. V was cut by 0 bases and J by 0 bases, with 6 bases left in between.

The chain employs TRBV28 and TRBJ2-7, with 15 bases identical to TRBD2. Germline V gene sequence: CDR1 MDHEN, CDR2 SYDVKM. CDR3 length equals 14 residues. The trim removed 9 bases at V and 7 bases at J, leaving 7 bases unmatched. CDR3 residues: CASWTSGGVREQYF. DNA for the CDR3: TGTGCCAGTTGGACTAGCGGGGGGGTAAGAGAGCAGTACTTC.